The 25 T cell receptor beta chains below come from one sample, sequenced in a study of read filtering for tumor transcriptome and immune sequencing. From approximately 400 ng of RNA, a library with molecular barcoded alpha/delta and beta/gamma adaptors was made. From the reads, TCRdb called clonotypes with MiXCR, one entry per CDR3 protein. The sample holds more than 55,000 distinct CDR3 sequences; more than 20% are singletons and the top ten take 17%. Source material: a population of CD138-negative cells sorted from bone marrow. The receptors come from a donor at least 40 years old with multiple myeloma.

V is TRBV5-4 and J is TRBJ2-3, with a weak D call TRBD1 (6 bases). This CDR3 has 15 residues. Between the trimmed V and J ends, which lost 4 bases and 2 bases, there was a span of 14 bases. CDR1 is SGHNT, CDR2 YYREEE, per germline (reference sequence). For the CDR3, the DNA is TGTGCCAGCAGCCGCCGGGACACCCCCACAGATACGCAGTATTTT. Residues: CASSRRDTPTDTQYF. The full variable domain, completed using reference TRBV5-4 and TRBJ2-3, is ETGVTQSPTHLIKTRGQQVTLRCSSQSGHNTVSWYQQALGQGPQFIFQYYREEENGRGNFPPRFSGLQFPNYSSELNVNALELDDSALYLCASSRRDTPTDTQYFGPGTRLTVL.

V is TRBV4-1 and J is TRBJ2-5; D unresolved. Germline CDR1 is MGHRA and CDR2 is YSYEKL. Trimming removed 2 bases from V and 1 base from J, with 8 bases in between. The CDR3 extends over 14 amino acids. The CDR3 protein is CASSQQQIQETQYF. Here the CDR3 DNA reads TGCGCCAGCAGCCAACAACAAATCCAAGAGACCCAGTACTTC.

This clonotype was observed many times. This chain joins TRBV3-1 and TRBJ2-1, with D tentatively TRBD1 or TRBD2 (7 bases each). Trimming stripped 8 bases from V and 3 bases from J, with 17 bases between. Germline CDR1 LGHDT, CDR2 YNNKEL (reference sequence). There are 15 residues in the CDR3. CDR3 loop: CASSRGREYYNEQFF. DNA of the CDR3: TGTGCCAGCTCAAGGGGGCGGGAGTACTACAATGAGCAGTTCTTC.

Ten or more counts support this clonotype. This chain joins TRBV28 and TRBJ1-2, with D possibly matching TRBD1 (5 bases). V shed 8 bases and J shed 7 bases, with 14 bases lying between them. This CDR3 is built from 12 residues. CDR1 is MDHEN and CDR2 is SYDVKM in the germline V gene. DNA for the CDR3: TGTGCCAGCGGGGTGGGGCCCGCTGGCTACACCTTC. As protein: CASGVGPAGYTF.

This clonotype has ten or more counts. J is TRBJ2-2 and V is TRBV11-2; D tentatively fits TRBD1 or TRBD2 (5 bases each). The CDR3 has 16 residues. Trimming stripped 4 bases from V and 1 base from J, with 13 bases between. Looked up from germline, CDR1 is SGHAT and CDR2 is FQNNGV. The CDR3 DNA is TGTGCCAGCAGCTGGCGGGCCAGGGAGAACACCGGGGAGCTGTTTTTT. This gives the protein CASSWRARENTGELFF.

This clonotype was counted ten times or more. The V and J genes are TRBV19 and TRBJ2-1; TRBD1 matches at 7 bases. Germline values: CDR1 LNHDA, CDR2 SQIVND (reference sequence). After removal of 7 bases from V and 3 bases from J, the junction contained 12 bases not matched to a gene. The CDR3 contains 16 residues. DNA of the CDR3: TGTGCCAGTAATCCCCATCAGGGGGACGACTACAATGAGCAGTTCTTC. This encodes CASNPHQGDDYNEQFF.

This clonotype has ten or more counts. The chain uses TRBV2 and TRBJ1-5; no clear D gene. The germline V gene encodes CDR1 SNHLY and CDR2 FYNNEI. Between the trimmed V and J ends, which lost 4 bases and 3 bases, there was a span of 7 bases. The CDR3 contains 13 residues. CDR3 coding DNA: TGTGCCAGCAGTGTACAGTACAATCAGCCCCAGCATTTT. Protein product: CASSVQYNQPQHF.

This clonotype was observed a handful of times. J is TRBJ2-7 and V is TRBV20-1, with 9 bases that match TRBD2. Looked up from germline, CDR1 is DFQATT and CDR2 is SNEGSKA (reference sequence). The CDR3 extends over 15 amino acids. Losses at the gene ends were 1 base for V and 4 bases for J; bases not matched to a gene: 8. The chain's CDR3 is CSARVPSGTQYEQYF. The CDR3 bases are TGCAGTGCTAGAGTACCTAGCGGGACCCAGTACGAGCAGTACTTC.

This clonotype counts as medium-sized. The chain carries TRBV5-1 and TRBJ2-1; 9 nucleotides line up with TRBD2. Germline V lookup: CDR1 SGHRS, CDR2 YFSETQ. The CDR3 has 15 residues. Unmatched junction bases numbered 7, after V lost 2 bases and J lost 7 bases. CDR3 residues: CASSFLTSGLNEQFF. CDR3 sequence (DNA): TGCGCCAGCAGCTTCCTTACTAGCGGGCTTAATGAGCAGTTCTTC.

V gene TRBV28 combines with J gene TRBJ1-1, with no clear D. V was pared by 6 bases and J by 1 base, with 12 bases between. The CDR3 is 14 residues long. Germline values: CDR1 MDHEN, CDR2 SYDVKM. The CDR3: CASSVYTENTEAFF. DNA for the CDR3: TGTGCCAGCAGCGTATACACAGAGAACACTGAAGCTTTCTTT.

The V and J genes are TRBV7-3 and TRBJ2-2, with 9 bases lining up with TRBD2. Germline CDR1 and CDR2: SGHTA and FQGTGA. The CDR3 length is 16 residues. J lost 6 bases, V lost 4 bases, and 9 bases had no gene match. This CDR3 is CASSSSAGGIAGELFF. The CDR3 DNA sequence: TGTGCCAGCAGCTCCTCAGCGGGAGGAATAGCCGGGGAGCTGTTTTTT. The whole variable domain, remainder taken from reference TRBV7-3 and TRBJ2-2, is GAGVSQTPSNKVTEKGKYVELRCDPISGHTALYWYRQSLGQGPEFLIYFQGTGAADDSGLPNDRFFAVRPEGSVSTLKIQRTERGDSAVYLCASSSSAGGIAGELFFGEGSRLTVL.

This clonotype was seen at least ten times. The gene calls are TRBV12-3 or TRBV12-4 and TRBJ2-5, with 8 positions matching TRBD1. The CDR3 loop spans 15 amino acids. With 6 bases clipped from V and 1 base from J, the junction kept 7 bases outside the gene matches. This CDR3 reads CASSPLDRGQETQYF. In nucleotides, the CDR3 is TGTGCCAGCAGCCCACTAGACAGGGGCCAAGAGACCCAGTACTTC.

This clonotype showed up many times. This chain uses TRBV4-2 with TRBJ2-1; D call uncertain. The length of the CDR3 is 15 residues. Looked up from germline, CDR1 is LGHNA and CDR2 is YNFKEQ. The V end lost 1 base, the J end lost 2 bases, and 9 bases lay between the germline ends. CDR3 nucleotide sequence: TGTGCCAGCAGCCAAGGAGCCGGGCCCTACAATGAGCAGTTCTTC. Translating gives CASSQGAGPYNEQFF.

The chain is built from TRBV5-5 and TRBJ2-7; possible D gene TRBD2, 6 bases. The germline CDR1 and CDR2 sequences are SGHKS and YYEKEE (reference sequence). Trimming removed 4 bases at V and 2 bases at J, with 10 bases between. CDR3 length: 13 amino acids. The DNA for the CDR3 is TGTGCCAGCAGCCTGGGGGAGGCCTACGAGCAGTACTTC. It encodes CASSLGEAYEQYF.

This clonotype was counted between two and nine times. The chain links TRBV12-3 or TRBV12-4 to TRBJ2-7; 9 bases match TRBD1. The CDR3 consists of 15 residues. The ends lost 5 bases at V and 0 bases at J; junction bases unmatched: 5. CDR3 region: CASSRETGGSYEQYF. Here the CDR3 DNA reads TGTGCCAGCAGTAGGGAGACAGGGGGCTCCTACGAGCAGTACTTC.

This clonotype was observed many times. The V and J genes are TRBV18 and TRBJ1-1; TRBD1 matches at 11 bases. Trimming removed 3 bases from V and 4 bases from J; junction bases left unmatched: 13. The CDR3 length is 18 residues. Germline V gene data show CDR1 as KGHSH and CDR2 as LQKENI. The CDR3 spells CASSPFSGTGGTVTEAFF. In DNA form, the CDR3 reads TGTGCCAGCTCACCCTTTTCCGGGACAGGGGGAACGGTCACTGAAGCTTTCTTT.

Note on this clonotype: A read error may be the cause here, since a much bigger clone is one base away. The rearrangement links TRBV25-1 to TRBJ2-7, with TRBD2 identical over 10 bases. V shed 3 bases and J 3 bases; nucleotides not matched to a gene: 5. Germline V CDR1 and CDR2: MGHDK, SYGVNS. The CDR3 extends over 15 amino acids. In DNA form, the CDR3 reads TGTGCCAGCAGTGACCCTAGCGGGAGTGTCTACGAGCAGTACTTC. Translated, it gives CASSDPSGSVYEQYF.

This clonotype was seen repeatedly, ten times or more. The J gene is TRBJ2-2, the V gene TRBV3-1; D is undetermined. V was shortened by 5 bases and J by 4 bases, with 5 bases between the two germline ends. Germline CDR1 is LGHDT and CDR2 is YNNKEL (reference sequence). CDR3 length: 12 residues. CDR3 bases: TGTGCCAGCAGCTTACTCACCGGGGAGCTGTTTTTT. Amino acids: CASSLLTGELFF.

This clonotype was observed many times. The chain uses TRBV19 and TRBJ2-7; D is perhaps TRBD1 (5 bases). The V end was cut by 7 bases, the J end by 2 bases, with 12 bases between. The germline V gene encodes CDR1 LNHDA and CDR2 SQIVND (reference sequence). The CDR3 covers 13 residues. The CDR3 nucleotides are TGTGCCAGTACCGACAGCACCACCTACGAGCAGTACTTC. Protein: CASTDSTTYEQYF.

This clonotype was recorded at least ten times. This chain links TRBV24-1 with TRBJ2-2, with TRBD1 matching over 11 bases. Germline CDR1 and CDR2: KGHDR and SFDVKD. This CDR3 comprises 16 residues. Trimming at V came to 3 bases and at J to 6 bases, leaving 5 bases not matched to a gene. CDR3 sequence reads: CATSDIGQGAAGELFF. The CDR3 nucleotides are TGTGCCACCAGTGATATTGGACAGGGGGCGGCCGGGGAGCTGTTTTTT.

With regard to this clonotype: This could be a read error, since a much larger clone is one nucleotide away. The rearrangement uses TRBV10-3 and TRBJ1-1; 8 bases line up with TRBD1. The germline gives CDR1 ENHRY, CDR2 SYGVKD. The CDR3 length is 13 residues. J lost 6 bases, V lost 7 bases, and 7 bases had no gene match. Here the CDR3 DNA reads TGTGCCATCATCCCTACAGGGGGTGCTGAAGCTTTCTTT. Translation: CAIIPTGGAEAFF.

Points on this clonotype: A much larger clone is a single base away; this may be a read error. The chain recombines TRBV29-1 with TRBJ2-3, with D possibly called TRBD1 or TRBD2 (5 bases each). Trimming removed 7 bases from V and 2 bases from J, with 13 bases in between. CDR1 SQVTM and CDR2 ANQGSEA come from the germline V gene. CDR3 length: 13 residues. CDR3 residues: CSGVGDYTDTQYF. CDR3 nucleotide sequence: TGCAGCGGGGTGGGGGATTACACAGATACGCAGTATTTT.

The table lists this clonotype with many counts. The chain recombines TRBV7-6 with TRBJ2-2; D remains ambiguous. Germline values: CDR1 SGHVS, CDR2 FNYEAQ. The CDR3 is made up of 16 amino acids. Trimming removed 1 base from V and 0 bases from J, with 9 bases in between. DNA for the CDR3: TGTGCCAGCAGCTTAGAGGTCATCGCGAACACCGGGGAGCTGTTTTTT. As protein: CASSLEVIANTGELFF.

Many counts were recorded for this clonotype. The chain combines TRBV4-1 with TRBJ2-1; D may be TRBD2 (5 bases). Trimming cost V 3 bases and J 8 bases, with 17 bases left between them. CDR3 length equals 15 residues. Germline CDR1 and CDR2: MGHRA and YSYEKL. The CDR3 sequence: CASSQRTDSADEQFF. CDR3 bases: TGCGCCAGCAGCCAGAGGACTGACTCGGCGGATGAGCAGTTCTTC.

This clonotype came up a few times. The V gene is TRBV3-1, the J gene TRBJ1-1, with D possibly matching TRBD1 (5 bases). Germline V CDR1 and CDR2: LGHDT, YNNKEL (reference sequence). V dropped 3 bases and J dropped 1 base, with 9 bases sitting between them. This CDR3 spans 14 amino acids. CDR3 in DNA: TGTGCCAGCAGCCAGGACATGGCGAACACTGAAGCTTTCTTT. Protein product: CASSQDMANTEAFF.